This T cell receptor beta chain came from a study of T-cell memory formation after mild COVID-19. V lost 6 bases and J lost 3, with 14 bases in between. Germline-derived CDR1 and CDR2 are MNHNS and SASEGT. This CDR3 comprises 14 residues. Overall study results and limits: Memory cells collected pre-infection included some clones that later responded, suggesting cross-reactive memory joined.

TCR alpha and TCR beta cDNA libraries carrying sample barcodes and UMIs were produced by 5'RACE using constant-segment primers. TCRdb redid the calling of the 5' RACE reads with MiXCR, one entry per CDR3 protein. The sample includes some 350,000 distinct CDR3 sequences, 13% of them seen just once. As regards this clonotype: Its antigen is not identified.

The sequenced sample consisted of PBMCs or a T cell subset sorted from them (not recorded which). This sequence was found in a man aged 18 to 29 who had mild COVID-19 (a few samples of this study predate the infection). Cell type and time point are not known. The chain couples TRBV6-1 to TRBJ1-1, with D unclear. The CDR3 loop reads CASSLHGVDTEAFF. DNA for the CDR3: TGTGCCAGCAGCCTACATGGGGTGGACACTGAAGCTTTCTTT.